This TCR beta chain was recorded in a study of cytomegalovirus exposure and HLA in healthy donors. Of note for this clone: Its specificity is not known.

PCR involved 60 Vbeta and 13 Jbeta primers. Repertoires were generated with immunoSEQ multiplex PCR, while TCRdb's copy carries only in-frame clones and drops some. The sample has under 200,000 clones; around 80% are singletons. CDR3 length: 12 residues. Deletions cut 5 bases from V and 5 bases from J, with 12 bases between. The germline V gene has CDR1 GTSNPN and CDR2 SVGIG (reference sequence). General observations from the study: The listing of about 150 TCR beta chains classed them as cytomegalovirus-associated. For most TCR beta V segments, an earlier analysis put the productive rate at about 87% or about 30% of the time. Available immune exposure information covered CMV serostatus only.

Material for sequencing was PBMCs. The rearrangement links TRBV30 to TRBJ2-5; a weak D match, TRBD2 (5 bases). This clonotype was obtained from a woman aged 50 to 60 in good health and CMV-seronegative. This CDR3 is CAWGEQRETQYF. CDR3 sequence (DNA): TGTGCCTGGGGCGAACAGCGGGAGACCCAGTACTTC.